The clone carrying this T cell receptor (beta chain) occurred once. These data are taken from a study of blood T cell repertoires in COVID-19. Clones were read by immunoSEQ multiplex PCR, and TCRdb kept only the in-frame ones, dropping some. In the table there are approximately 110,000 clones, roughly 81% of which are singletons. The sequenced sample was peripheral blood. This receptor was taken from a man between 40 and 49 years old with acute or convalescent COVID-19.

This CDR3 is CASSLAGGPTETQYF. The CDR3 DNA sequence: TGTGCCAGCAGTTTAGCGGGAGGGCCTACTGAGACCCAGTACTTC. The chain employs TRBV28 and TRBJ2-5; 9 bases are shared with TRBD2. This CDR3 has 15 residues. CDR1 MDHEN and CDR2 SYDVKM come from the germline V gene. V trimming: 2 bases; J trimming: 5 bases; junction bases outside the gene matches: 6.